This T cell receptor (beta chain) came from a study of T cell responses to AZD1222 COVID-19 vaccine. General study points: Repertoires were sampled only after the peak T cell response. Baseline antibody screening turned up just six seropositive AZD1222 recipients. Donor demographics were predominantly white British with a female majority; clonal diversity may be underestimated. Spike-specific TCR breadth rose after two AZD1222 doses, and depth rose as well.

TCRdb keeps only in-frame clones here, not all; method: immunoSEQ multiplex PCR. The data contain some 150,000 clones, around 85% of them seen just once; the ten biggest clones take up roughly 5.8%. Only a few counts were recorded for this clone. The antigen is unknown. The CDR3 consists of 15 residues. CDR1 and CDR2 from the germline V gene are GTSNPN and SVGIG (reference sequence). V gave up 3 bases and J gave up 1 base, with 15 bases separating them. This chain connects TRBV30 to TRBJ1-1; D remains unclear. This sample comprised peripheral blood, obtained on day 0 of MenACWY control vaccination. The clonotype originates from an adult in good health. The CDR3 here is CAWSPRLFKNTEAFF. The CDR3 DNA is TGTGCCTGGAGCCCCAGACTTTTCAAGAACACTGAAGCTTTCTTT.